The 10 T cell receptor beta chains presented below share a single source sample, sequenced in a study of cytomegalovirus exposure and HLA in healthy donors. The repertoire was sequenced with immunoSEQ multiplex PCR; TCRdb's copy has only in-frame clones and lacks some. The table lists some 220,000 clones, 90% to 95% of them singletons. Specimen: PBMCs. These receptors were taken from a young woman in good health and CMV-seronegative.

The chain is built from TRBV6-5 and TRBJ1-1; no clear D. Between the trimmed V and J ends, which lost 10 bases and 1 base, there was a span of 7 bases. From germline, CDR1 is MNHEY and CDR2 SVGAGI. This CDR3 contains 11 residues. The DNA for the CDR3 is TGTGCCACTAACTCGAACACTGAAGCTTTCTTT. Translation: CATNSNTEAFF.

The V and J genes are TRBV9 and TRBJ1-5; possible D gene TRBD1, 6 bases. V was clipped by 0 bases and J by 6 bases, with 10 bases between them. Germline assignment: CDR1 SGDLS and CDR2 YYNGEE. The CDR3 sequence is 14 residues long. This chain's CDR3 is CASSVGRGSQPQHF. The DNA of the CDR3 is TGTGCCAGCAGCGTAGGAAGGGGGTCTCAGCCCCAGCATTTT.

The chain links TRBV27 to TRBJ1-2; TRBD1 matches at 9 bases. Trimming removed 5 bases from V and 4 bases from J; junction bases left unmatched: 2. Germline CDR1 and CDR2: MNHEY and SMNVEV (reference sequence). The CDR3 length is 13 residues. DNA of the CDR3: TGTGCCAGCAGTCAGACAGGGGGCTATGGCTACACCTTC. Its protein product is CASSQTGGYGYTF.

The CDR3 spells CASSGLTGANTIYF. In nucleotides, the CDR3 is TGTGCCAGCAGTGGACTGACAGGAGCGAACACCATATATTTT. The rearrangement uses TRBV25-1 and TRBJ1-3; TRBD1 might be the D (6 bases). Germline assignment: CDR1 MGHDK and CDR2 SYGVNS. V lost 4 bases to trimming and J lost 7 bases, with 14 bases between them. The CDR3 spans 14 residues. The whole variable domain, filled in from reference TRBV25-1 and TRBJ1-3, reads EADIYQTPRYLVIGTGKKITLECSQTMGHDKMYWYQQDPGMELHLIHYSYGVNSTEKGDLSSESTVSRIRTEHFPLTLESARPSHTSQYLCASSGLTGANTIYFGEGSWLTVV.

The chain uses TRBV14 and TRBJ2-7; 7 nucleotides line up with TRBD2. The length of the CDR3 is 17 residues. Germline V gene lookup returns CDR1 SGHDN and CDR2 FVKESK. Trimming took 7 bases from V and 0 from J; bases not matched to a gene: 15. The CDR3 DNA reads as TGTGCCAGCAACCGGGGTATACTCGGGACTAACTCCTACGAGCAGTACTTC. It codes for CASNRGILGTNSYEQYF.

The chain uses TRBV30 and TRBJ1-2, with 8 bases identical to TRBD1. The CDR3 loop spans 14 amino acids. Germline-derived CDR1 and CDR2 are GTSNPN and SVGIG (reference sequence). V dropped 1 base and J dropped 4; count of bases not matched to a gene: 5. CDR3 in amino acids: CAWSADRGGYGYTF. CDR3 in DNA: TGTGCCTGGAGTGCAGACAGGGGCGGCTATGGCTACACCTTC.

The chain has TRBV2 and TRBJ2-2; possibly TRBD2 for D (5 bases). The V and J ends lost 3 bases and 5 bases respectively, with 19 bases between them. There are 17 residues in the CDR3. The germline V gene has CDR1 SNHLY and CDR2 FYNNEI. CDR3 sequence: CASSDGRLYRRTGELFF. The CDR3 DNA follows: TGTGCCAGCAGTGATGGCAGATTGTACCGGAGGACCGGGGAGCTGTTTTTT.

The chain combines TRBV27 with TRBJ2-1; TRBD1 matches 11 bases. The germline CDR1 and CDR2 sequences are MNHEY and SMNVEV (reference sequence). This CDR3 contains 15 residues. Trimming cost V 5 bases and J 7 bases; bases outside gene matches: 7. The CDR3 protein is CASSHGTGGGNEQFF. CDR3 coding DNA: TGTGCCAGCAGTCACGGGACAGGGGGGGGGAATGAGCAGTTCTTC.

The gene calls are TRBV27 and TRBJ2-7, with D perhaps TRBD1 (6 bases). Germline loops: CDR1 MNHEY, CDR2 SMNVEV (reference sequence). This CDR3 has 13 amino acids. V gave up 4 bases and J gave up 5 bases, with 12 bases separating them. The CDR3: CASSWLGANEQYF. DNA of the CDR3: TGTGCCAGCAGTTGGTTGGGGGCCAACGAGCAGTACTTC.

This chain uses TRBV11-3 with TRBJ2-7; 10 nucleotides line up with TRBD2. The CDR3 covers 15 residues. Per germline, CDR1 SGHNT and CDR2 YENEEA. The junction had 9 bases not matched to a gene; V was cut back by 5 bases and J by 5 bases. In nucleotides, the CDR3 is TGTGCCAGCAGCCCTGGGCTAGCGGGAGCCAACGAGCAGTACTTC. It translates to CASSPGLAGANEQYF. Variable domain in full (rest from reference TRBV11-3 and TRBJ2-7): EAGVVQSPRYKIIEKKQPVAFWCNPISGHNTLYWYLQNLGQGPELLIRYENEEAVDDSQLPKDRFSAERLKGVDSTLKIQPAELGDSAVYLCASSPGLAGANEQYFGPGTRLTVT.